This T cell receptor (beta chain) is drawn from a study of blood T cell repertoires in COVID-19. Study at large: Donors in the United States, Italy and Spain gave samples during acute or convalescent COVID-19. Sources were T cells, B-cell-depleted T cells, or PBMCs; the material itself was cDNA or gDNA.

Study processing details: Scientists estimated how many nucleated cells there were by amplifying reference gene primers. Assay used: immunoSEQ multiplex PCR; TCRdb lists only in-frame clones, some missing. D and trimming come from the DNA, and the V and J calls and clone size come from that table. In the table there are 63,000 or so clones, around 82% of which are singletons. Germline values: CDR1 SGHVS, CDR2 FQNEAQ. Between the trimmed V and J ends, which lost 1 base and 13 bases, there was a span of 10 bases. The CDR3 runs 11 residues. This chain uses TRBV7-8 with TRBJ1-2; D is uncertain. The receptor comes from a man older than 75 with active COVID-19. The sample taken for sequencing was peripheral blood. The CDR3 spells CASSLVSVRTF. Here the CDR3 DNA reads TGTGCCAGCAGCTTAGTATCCGTGCGCACCTTC.